This TCR beta chain was obtained from a study of shared clonotypes between healthy human individuals. On the study more broadly: CD8 memory received one plate per donor, CD8 naive two, CD4 memory three and CD4 naive three.

The CDR3 spans 13 residues. Germline V gene data show CDR1 as SGHDN and CDR2 as FVKESK. Losses at the gene ends were 9 bases for V and 5 bases for J; bases not matched to a gene: 4. Study-level points and caveats: With several donors compared, around 5% of naive CD4 clonotypes were shared.

Concerning this clone: Its antigen remains unknown.

TCRdb's table, derived via immunoSEQ multiplex PCR, lists solely in-frame clones and lacks some. The sample has roughly 1,000,000 clones, more than 75% seen once. Sequenced: memory CD4+ T cells from PBMCs. As to subset: CD45RA-negative fraction. This clonotype originated in a man between 18 and 35 years old in good health. Some clones in this sample may be carry-over from other donors' samples. The chain combines TRBV14 with TRBJ1-4, with 9 bases identical to TRBD1. The CDR3 loop is CASSTGGNEKLFF. CDR3 in DNA: TGTGCCAGTAGTACAGGGGGCAATGAAAAACTGTTTTTT.